Sequencing of this T cell receptor (beta chain) was carried out in a study of T cells after yellow fever vaccination. The CDR3 contains 15 residues. Germline V gene lookup returns CDR1 SEHNR and CDR2 FQNEAQ (reference sequence). The V segment lost 5 bases and the J segment 5 bases; nucleotides outside the gene matches: 9. Study results and caveats: Highly abundant clonotypes carried over from the bulk population could end up in FACS-sorted repertoires as contaminants. The secondary response peaked faster, at day 5 versus 15, but was weaker.

TCRdb fed the 5' RACE reads into MiXCR, producing one record per CDR3 protein. The sample holds 250,000 to 300,000 distinct CDR3 sequences, about 5.2% seen once. The table lists this clonotype with many counts. Antigen specificity is unknown. This receptor was taken from a man aged 18 to 29 who received the YFV17D yellow fever vaccine. V is TRBV7-9 and J is TRBJ2-1; TRBD2 matches 7 bases. Sequenced here: CD4+ T cells sorted from PBMCs, sampled on the day of the yellow fever booster vaccination. The CDR3 nucleotides read TGTGCCAGCAGCGCCCGAGGAAGCGGGGACAATGAGCAGTTCTTC. Protein product: CASSARGSGDNEQFF.